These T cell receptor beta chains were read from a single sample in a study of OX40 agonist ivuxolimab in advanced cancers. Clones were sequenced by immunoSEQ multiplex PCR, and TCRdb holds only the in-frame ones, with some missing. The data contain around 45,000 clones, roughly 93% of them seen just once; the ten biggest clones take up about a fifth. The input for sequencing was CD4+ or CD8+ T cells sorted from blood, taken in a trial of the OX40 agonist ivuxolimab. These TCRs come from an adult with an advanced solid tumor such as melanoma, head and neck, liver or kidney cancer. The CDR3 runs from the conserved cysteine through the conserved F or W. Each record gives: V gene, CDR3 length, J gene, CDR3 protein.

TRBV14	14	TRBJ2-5	CASSPLGLQETQYF
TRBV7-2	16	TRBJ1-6	CASSLGTAGWNSPLHF
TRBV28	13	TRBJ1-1	CASSPRQGWSAFF
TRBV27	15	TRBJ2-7	CASSLAGPSSYEQYF
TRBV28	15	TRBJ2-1	CASSFSGGTHNEQFF
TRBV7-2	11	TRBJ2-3	CASSFSDTQYF
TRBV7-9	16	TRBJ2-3	CASSPLGQDLTDTQYF
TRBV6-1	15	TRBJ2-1	CASNLRDYSYNEQFF
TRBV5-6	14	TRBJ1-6	CASSLLTGRSPLHF
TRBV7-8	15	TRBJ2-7	CASSLVAGGDYEQYF
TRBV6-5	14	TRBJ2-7	CASSYSTGPYEQYF
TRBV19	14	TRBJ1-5	CASSIGGRNQPQHF
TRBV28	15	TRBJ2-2	CASSLVSGSNGELFF
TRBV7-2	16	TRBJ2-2	CASSPRLAGHTGELFF
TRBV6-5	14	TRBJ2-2	CASSISTGPGELFF
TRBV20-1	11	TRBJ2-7	CSARPAGEQYF
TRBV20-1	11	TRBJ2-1	CSAIRRNEQFF
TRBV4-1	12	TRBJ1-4	CASSLPGEKLFF